This TCR beta chain stems from a study of T cell repertoires in cytomegalovirus infection. Study results and limitations: The cumulative frequency of public TCR beta families identified carriers of CMV plus the relevant HLA.

A note on this clonotype: The antigen remains undetermined.

TCRdb redid the calling of the reads with MiXCR, one entry per CDR3 protein. Here the sample spans hundreds of thousands of distinct CDR3 sequences, around a third being singletons. V lost 5 bases and J 5 bases, leaving 19 bases between the germline ends. The CDR3 is 15 amino acids. The germline gives CDR1 SEHNR, CDR2 FQNEAQ (reference sequence). The sequence came from a human donor in good health (CMV status not recorded). Some clones in this sample may be carry-over from other donors' samples. The sample was cultured PBMCs, taken from culture after CMV antigen stimulation. The chain links TRBV7-9 to TRBJ2-7; D perhaps matches TRBD1 (6 bases). The CDR3 DNA follows: TGTGCCAGCAGCACCCGACGGACAGCCCAGGACGAGCAGTACTTC. Its translation is CASSTRRTAQDEQYF.